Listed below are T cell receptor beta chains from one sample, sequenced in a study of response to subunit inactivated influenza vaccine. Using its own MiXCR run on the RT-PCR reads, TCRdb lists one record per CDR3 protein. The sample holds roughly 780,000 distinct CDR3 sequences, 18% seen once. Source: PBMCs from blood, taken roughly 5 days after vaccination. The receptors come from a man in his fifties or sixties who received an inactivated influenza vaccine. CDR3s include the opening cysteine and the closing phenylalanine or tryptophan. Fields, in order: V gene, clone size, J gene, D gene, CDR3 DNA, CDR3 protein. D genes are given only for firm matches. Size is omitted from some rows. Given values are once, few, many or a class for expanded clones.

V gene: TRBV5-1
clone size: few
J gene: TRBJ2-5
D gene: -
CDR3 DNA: TGCGCCAGCAGCCCAGGGCAGTGGGAGCGGAGCCACCAAGAGACCCAGTACTTC
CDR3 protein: CASSPGQWERSHQETQYF

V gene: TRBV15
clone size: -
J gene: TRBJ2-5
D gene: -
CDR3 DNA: TGTGCCACCAGCGGTGGAGGGGGCGCCCATAGAGAGACCCAGTACTTC
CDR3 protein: CATSGGGGAHRETQYF

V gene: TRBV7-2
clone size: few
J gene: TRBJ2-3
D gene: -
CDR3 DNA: TGTGCCAGCAGCTTAGTGGCGCGGGTGGATACGCAGTATTTT
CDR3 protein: CASSLVARVDTQYF

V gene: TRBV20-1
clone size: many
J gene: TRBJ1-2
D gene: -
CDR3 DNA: TGCAGCGCCGGGTCTCTGACGGGCTATGGCTACACCTTC
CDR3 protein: CSAGSLTGYGYTF

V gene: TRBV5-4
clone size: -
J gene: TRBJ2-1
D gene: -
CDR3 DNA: TGTGCCAGCAGTGAGAGACGGGAGAGCTCCTACAATGAGCAGTTCTTC
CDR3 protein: CASSERRESSYNEQFF

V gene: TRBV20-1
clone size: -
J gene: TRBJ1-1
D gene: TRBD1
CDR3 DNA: TGCAGTGCTAGAGCCCATTCAGGAGGGGGCAGAGCTTTCTTT
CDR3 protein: CSARAHSGGGRAFF

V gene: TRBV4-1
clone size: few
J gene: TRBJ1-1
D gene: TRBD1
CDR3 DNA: TGCGCCAGCAGCCAACGTAGGACAGGGACCATGAACACTGAAGCTTTCTTT
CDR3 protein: CASSQRRTGTMNTEAFF

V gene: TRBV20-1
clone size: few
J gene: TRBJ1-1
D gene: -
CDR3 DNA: TGCAGTGCTAGACGTGACCCATCCACTGAAGCTTTCTTT
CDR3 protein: CSARRDPSTEAFF

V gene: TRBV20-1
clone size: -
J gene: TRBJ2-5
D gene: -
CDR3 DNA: TGCAGTGCTACCCAGCAAGAGACCCAGTACTTC
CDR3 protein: CSATQQETQYF

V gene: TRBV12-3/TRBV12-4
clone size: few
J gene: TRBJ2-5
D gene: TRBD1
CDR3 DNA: TGTGCCAGCAGTTCGCGAAGGCAGGGGGACCAAGAGACCCAGTACTTC
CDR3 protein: CASSSRRQGDQETQYF

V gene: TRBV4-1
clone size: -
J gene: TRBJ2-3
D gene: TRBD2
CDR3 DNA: TGCGCCAGCAGCCAAGACGAGACTAGCGCTTCCACAGATACGCAGTATTTT
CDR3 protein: CASSQDETSASTDTQYF

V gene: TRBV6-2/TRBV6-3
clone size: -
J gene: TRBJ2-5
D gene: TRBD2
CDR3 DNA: TGTGCCAGCAGCTCTACCCCGACTAGCGCCGAGACCCAGTACTTC
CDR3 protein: CASSSTPTSAETQYF

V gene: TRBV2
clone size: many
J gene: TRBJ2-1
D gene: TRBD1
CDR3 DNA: TGTGCGATACAGGGGAACAATGAGCAGTTCTTC
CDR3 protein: CAIQGNNEQFF

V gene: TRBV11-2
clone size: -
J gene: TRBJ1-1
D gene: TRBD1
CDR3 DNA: TGTGCCAGCAGCGTCCGGGACAGGGGGCTGCGAATCAATAAGAACACTGAAGCTTTCTTT
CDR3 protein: CASSVRDRGLRINKNTEAFF

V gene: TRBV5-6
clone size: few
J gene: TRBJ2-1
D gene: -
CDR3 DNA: TGTGCCAGCAGCAGGAAACAGGGCGCGGGCGAGCAGTTCTTC
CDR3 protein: CASSRKQGAGEQFF

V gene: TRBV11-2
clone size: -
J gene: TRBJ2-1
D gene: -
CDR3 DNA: TGTGCCAGCAGCTTCGCGCTAGCGAGCAATGAGCAGTTCTTC
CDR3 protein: CASSFALASNEQFF

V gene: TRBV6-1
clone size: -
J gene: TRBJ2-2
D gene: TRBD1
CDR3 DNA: TGTGCCAGCAGTGCGCCGGGACAGGGGGCGCGAACCGGGGAGCTGTTTTTT
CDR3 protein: CASSAPGQGARTGELFF

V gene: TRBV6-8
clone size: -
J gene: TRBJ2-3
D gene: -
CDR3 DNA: TGTGCCAGCGGTACGCAGTATTTT
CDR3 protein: CASGTQYF

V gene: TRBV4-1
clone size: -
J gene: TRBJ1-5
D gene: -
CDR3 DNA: TGCGCCAGCAGCCAAGGGGGGTTTATGAGTACGATACCTAATCAGCCCCAGCATTTT
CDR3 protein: CASSQGGFMSTIPNQPQHF

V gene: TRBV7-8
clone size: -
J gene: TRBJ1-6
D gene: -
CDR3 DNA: TGTGCCAGCAGCTTAGATCGCGGAACCCTCCACTTT
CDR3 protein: CASSLDRGTLHF

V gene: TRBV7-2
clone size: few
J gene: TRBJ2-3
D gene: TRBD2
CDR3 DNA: TGTGCCAGCAGCCTTACTAGCGGGGGGGGGCGCACAGATACGCAGTATTTT
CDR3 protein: CASSLTSGGGRTDTQYF

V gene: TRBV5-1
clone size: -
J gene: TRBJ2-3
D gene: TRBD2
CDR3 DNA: TGCGCCAGCAGCCCGGGCCAGCGGGGGGCGACAGATACGCAGTATTTT
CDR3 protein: CASSPGQRGATDTQYF

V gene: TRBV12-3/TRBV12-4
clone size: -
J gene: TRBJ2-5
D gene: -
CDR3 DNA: TGTGCCAGCAGTTTAGGACTCGGGGCCTTGAAGACCCAGTACTTC
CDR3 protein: CASSLGLGALKTQYF

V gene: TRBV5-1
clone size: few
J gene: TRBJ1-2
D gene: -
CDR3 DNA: TGCGCCAGCAGCTTCGGCCAGGGAGCTACTTATGGCTACACCTTC
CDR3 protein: CASSFGQGATYGYTF

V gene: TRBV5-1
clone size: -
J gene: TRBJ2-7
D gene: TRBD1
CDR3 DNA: TGCGCCAGCAGCTTGGAACCGGGACAGGGTCACGAGCAGTACTTC
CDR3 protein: CASSLEPGQGHEQYF

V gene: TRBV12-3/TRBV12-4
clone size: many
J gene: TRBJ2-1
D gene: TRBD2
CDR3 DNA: TGTGCCAGCAACGGACACCAGGGACTAGCGGACAATGAGCAGTTCTTC
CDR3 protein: CASNGHQGLADNEQFF

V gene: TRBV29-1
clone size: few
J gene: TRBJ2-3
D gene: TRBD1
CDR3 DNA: TGCAGCGTTGAAGGGGACAGACGCACAGATACGCAGTATTTT
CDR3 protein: CSVEGDRRTDTQYF

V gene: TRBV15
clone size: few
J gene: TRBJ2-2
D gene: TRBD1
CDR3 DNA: TGTGCCACCAGTACCCTGGCCGGGACAGTCAACACCGGGGAGCTGTTTTTT
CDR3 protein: CATSTLAGTVNTGELFF

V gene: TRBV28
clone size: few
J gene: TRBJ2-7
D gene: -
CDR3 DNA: TGTGCCAGCAGTTTGGTCTCAGCGGGGCAGTACTTC
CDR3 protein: CASSLVSAGQYF